The subject of this entry is one T cell receptor beta chain. The target antigen is unknown. Clones were read by immunoSEQ multiplex PCR, and TCRdb kept only the in-frame ones, dropping some. The sample yields 85,000 to 100,000 clones, 86% seen once. The CDR3 spans 14 residues. Germline V lookup: CDR1 MNHEY, CDR2 SMNVEV (reference sequence). With 3 bases removed from V and 11 bases from J, the gap between germline ends came to 14 bases. The sample originates from a study of T cell responses to AZD1222 COVID-19 vaccine. Study-wide context: Pooled samples include second doses given at about 4 or 12 weeks.

General observations from the study: A mostly white British donor set with more females was recruited, and clonal diversity was possibly underestimated.

The material was peripheral blood, obtained on day 0 of AZD1222 vaccination. V gene TRBV27 combines with J gene TRBJ1-6; the D is unclear. The source is an adult in good health. The CDR3 nucleotides read TGTGCCAGCAGTTTTAAGGGTGAGAATGCACCCCTCCACTTT. Translation gives CASSFKGENAPLHF.